This TCR delta chain was retrieved from a study of delta chains in infants with herpesvirus infections. Study-level background: Ugandan infants were followed prospectively from birth through primary CMV infection. Study-wide results and limits: Among about 19 CMV-infected infants, several showed the public Vdelta1 clonotype. No race- or environment-matched controls existed, and samples were few.

TCR cDNA was made from PBMC RNA with gamma- and delta-chain-specific primers. TCRdb used CATT to re-call clones from the RT-PCR reads. The table lists some 1,000 delta-chain clones, 30% to 35% of them singletons. Germline CDR1 reads GEAIGNYY; CDR2 reads EKD. The CDR3 is 19 amino acids. V was clipped by 4 bases and J by 0 bases; unmatched bases: 13. By sample share, this clone is medium-sized (0.01 to 0.1%). The antigen is not known. This TCR came from a human donor who was a Ugandan infant, either HIV-exposed or HIV-unexposed (not recorded which). Specimen: peripheral blood, collected at time point 3 of longitudinal follow-up. The rearrangement links TRDV2 to TRDJ1; the match to TRDD3 covers 13 bases. CDR3 nucleotides: TGTGCCTGTGATCCCGTACTGGGGGATACGGCGGATTACACCGATAAACTCATCTTT. This encodes CACDPVLGDTADYTDKLIF.